The clone carrying this T cell receptor beta chain was recorded only once. The antigen remains undetermined. It was with 60 Vbeta and 13 Jbeta primers that the PCR ran. Measured with immunoSEQ multiplex PCR; TCRdb has only the in-frame clones, and not every one. The data hold 100,000 to 150,000 clones, with approximately 79% observed a single time. These data come from a study of cytomegalovirus exposure and HLA in healthy donors. General study results and limits: It was reported in a later analysis that an Asian-associated ancestry cluster showed fewer N-insertions than the roughly 710-donor mean. Sequences of the TCR beta chain were said to predict the HLA-A and HLA-B alleles of most subjects accurately. Because they were indistinguishable, some V segments, including TRBV6-2 and TRBV6-3, were excluded. Roughly even sequencing depth across donors was the assumption behind the presence/absence analyses.

Germline CDR1 and CDR2: MNHEY and SVGAGI. V lost 4 bases to trimming and J lost 4 bases; unmatched junction nucleotides: 8. The length of the CDR3 is 16 residues. The material sequenced was PBMCs. The chain combines TRBV6-5 with TRBJ2-1; 9 bases are shared with TRBD1. The TCR sequence derives from a man younger than 45 in good health and CMV-seronegative. The CDR3 is CASSSGRDRVYNEQFF. CDR3 sequence (DNA): TGTGCCAGCAGTTCCGGCCGGGACAGGGTATACAATGAGCAGTTCTTC.